This T cell receptor (beta chain) was recorded in a study of Graves' ophthalmopathy and Graves' hyperthyroidism. Study overall: Peripheral blood sampling preceded any treatment and occurred at initial diagnosis.

Other autoimmune disease, uncontrolled infection, pregnancy and lactation led to exclusion. Fresh peripheral blood, 8.5 to 10 ml, was the PBMC source. The germline V gene has CDR1 KGHSY and CDR2 FQNENV. CDR3 size: 13 residues. Amplifying from RNA transcripts, the study obtained TCR beta CDR3 regions. A first-round RT-PCR used HTBI primers, followed by a second-round multiplex PCR. TCRdb reanalysed the multiplex PCR reads using MiXCR and keeps one entry per CDR3 protein. The table has about 240,000 distinct CDR3 sequences, around 42% seen once. V and J are TRBV16 and TRBJ2-5; D gene unclear. TRBJ2-1 explains the end of the DNA better; the J call may be wrong. This receptor was identified in an adult man with Graves' ophthalmopathy. Sequencing was done on a sample of peripheral blood. CDR3 sequence: CASSQFRNNEQFF. As DNA, the CDR3 is TGTGCCAGCAGCCAATTCCGGAACAATGAGCAGTTCTTC.